This T cell receptor beta chain was identified in a study of cytomegalovirus exposure and HLA in healthy donors. Background on the study: Of all 400 or so donors who were genotyped, about 84% belonged to the Caucasian-associated ancestry cluster.

The CDR3 spans 14 residues. The germline gives CDR1 SGDLS, CDR2 YYNGEE. V dropped 3 bases and J dropped 1 base, with 7 bases sitting between them. PCR used 60 Vbeta primers and 13 Jbeta primers. Using immunoSEQ multiplex PCR, the repertoire was profiled, and TCRdb retains in-frame clones only, with some absent. The repertoire holds approximately 97,000 clones, with roughly 60% as singletons. The TCR originated in a human donor in good health. This chain links TRBV9 with TRBJ2-2, with D possibly TRBD2 on 6 matching bases. Sequenced sample: PBMCs. The CDR3 sequence: CASSEGLNTGELFF. Written as DNA, the CDR3 is TGTGCCAGCAGCGAGGGACTGAACACCGGGGAGCTGTTTTTT.